This T cell receptor beta chain was identified during a study of somatic mutations in cytotoxic T cells in rheumatoid arthritis. Study information: Flow sorting yielded some V beta antibody-stained T-cell populations at nearly 100% purity, among them V beta1+ cells sequenced for TCRB.

Study-wide findings and caveats: With age, CD8+ clonality increased in rheumatoid arthritis patients, whereas no such increase appeared in healthy controls.

This clone was observed a handful of times. Its antigen is undetermined. TCRdb's copy holds only in-frame clones and misses some; the assay was immunoSEQ multiplex PCR. The table records roughly 3,500 clones, more than 80% of them present only once. Germline-derived CDR1 and CDR2 are SGHVS and FQNEAQ. This CDR3 comprises 15 residues. The V end lost 5 bases, the J end lost 3 bases, and 15 bases lay between the germline ends. The sequence came from a man between 40 and 49 years old with rheumatoid arthritis. This chain connects TRBV7-8 to TRBJ2-3, with D maybe TRBD1 (5 bases). The sequenced material came from CD8+ T cells sorted from blood. The CDR3 DNA follows: TGTGCCAGCAGCCGACCGCTGGGGCTAACAGATACGCAGTATTTT. Its translation is CASSRPLGLTDTQYF. Full variable domain (outside the CDR3, taken from reference TRBV7-8 and TRBJ2-3): GAGVSQSPRYKVAKRGQDVALRCDPISGHVSLFWYQQALGQGPEFLTYFQNEAQLDKSGLPSDRFFAERPEGSVSTLKIQRTQQEDSAVYLCASSRPLGLTDTQYFGPGTRLTVL.